This T cell receptor (beta chain) was identified in a study of CD8 T cells in ankylosing spondylitis. General study findings and limits: Among TCR beta sequences, a motif of eight or nine highly homologous variants appeared characteristic of ankylosing spondylitis blood.

Germline CDR1 is LGHNA and CDR2 is YNFKEQ. Trimming cost V 1 base and J 5 bases, with 14 bases left between them. This CDR3 region has 15 residues. This clonotype was counted a few times. The antigen remains undetermined. TCRdb processed the 5' RACE reads anew with MiXCR; each CDR3 protein has one entry. Here the sample spans around 230,000 distinct CDR3 sequences, 8% to 9.5% being singletons. Sequenced input: blood, either unsorted or a sorted T cell fraction (not recorded which). The clonotype originates from a male donor with ankylosing spondylitis or in good health (not recorded which). This chain joins TRBV4-2 and TRBJ2-5; tentative D call: TRBD2 (5 bases). For the CDR3, the DNA is TGTGCCAGCAGCCAAGGGGAGACCCCTCGGGAGACCCAGTACTTC. Translating it yields CASSQGETPRETQYF.